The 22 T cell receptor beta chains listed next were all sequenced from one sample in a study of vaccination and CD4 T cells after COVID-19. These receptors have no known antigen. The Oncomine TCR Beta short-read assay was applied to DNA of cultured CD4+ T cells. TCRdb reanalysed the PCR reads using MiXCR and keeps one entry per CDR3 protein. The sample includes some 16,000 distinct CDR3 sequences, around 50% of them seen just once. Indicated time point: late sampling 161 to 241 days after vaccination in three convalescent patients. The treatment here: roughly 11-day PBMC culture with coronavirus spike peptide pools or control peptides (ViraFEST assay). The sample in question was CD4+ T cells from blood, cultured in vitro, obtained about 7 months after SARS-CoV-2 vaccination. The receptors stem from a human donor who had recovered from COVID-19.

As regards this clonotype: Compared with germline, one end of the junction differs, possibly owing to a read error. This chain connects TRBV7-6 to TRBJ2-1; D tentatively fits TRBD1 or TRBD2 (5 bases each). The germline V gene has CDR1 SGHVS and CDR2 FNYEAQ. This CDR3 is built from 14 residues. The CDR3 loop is CASSLGGGSTEQFF. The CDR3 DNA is TGTGCTAGCAGCTTAGGTGGGGGTTCGACAGAGCAGTTCTTC.

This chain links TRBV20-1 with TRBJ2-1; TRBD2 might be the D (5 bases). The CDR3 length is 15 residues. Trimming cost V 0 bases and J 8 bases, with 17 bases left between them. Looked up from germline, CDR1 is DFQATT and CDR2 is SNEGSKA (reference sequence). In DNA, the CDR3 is TGCAGTGCTAGAGATTCAAGAGGGAGAGTTCATGAGCAGTTCTTC. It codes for CSARDSRGRVHEQFF.

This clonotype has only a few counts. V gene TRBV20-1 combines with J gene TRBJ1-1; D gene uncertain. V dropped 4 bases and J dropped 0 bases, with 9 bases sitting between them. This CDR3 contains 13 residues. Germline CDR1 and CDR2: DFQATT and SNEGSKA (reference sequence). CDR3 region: CSANAGMNTEAFF. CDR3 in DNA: TGCAGTGCTAACGCTGGGATGAACACTGAAGCTTTCTTT.

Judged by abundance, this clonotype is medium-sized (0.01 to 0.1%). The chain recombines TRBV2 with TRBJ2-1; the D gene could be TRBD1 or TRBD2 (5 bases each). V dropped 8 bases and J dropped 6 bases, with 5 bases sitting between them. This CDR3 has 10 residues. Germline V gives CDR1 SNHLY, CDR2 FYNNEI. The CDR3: CASGGNEQFF. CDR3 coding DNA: TGTGCCAGCGGGGGCAATGAGCAGTTCTTC.

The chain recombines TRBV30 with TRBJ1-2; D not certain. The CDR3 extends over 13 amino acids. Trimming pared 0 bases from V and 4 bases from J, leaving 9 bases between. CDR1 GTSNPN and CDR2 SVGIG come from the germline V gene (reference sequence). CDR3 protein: CAWSVSSSYGYTF. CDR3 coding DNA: TGTGCCTGGAGTGTTTCGTCGAGCTATGGCTACACCTTC.

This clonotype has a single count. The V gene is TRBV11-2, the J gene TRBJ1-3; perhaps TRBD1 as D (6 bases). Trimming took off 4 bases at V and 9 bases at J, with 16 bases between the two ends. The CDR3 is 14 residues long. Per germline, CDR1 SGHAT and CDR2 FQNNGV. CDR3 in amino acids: CASSSSSGGPTIYF. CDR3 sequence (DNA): TGTGCCAGCAGCTCCTCCTCCGGGGGGCCCACCATATATTTT.

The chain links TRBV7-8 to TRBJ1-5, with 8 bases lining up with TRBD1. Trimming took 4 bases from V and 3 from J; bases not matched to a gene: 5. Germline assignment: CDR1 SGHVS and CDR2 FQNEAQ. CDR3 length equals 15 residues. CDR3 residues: CASSWGQASNQPQHF. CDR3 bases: TGTGCCAGCAGCTGGGGACAGGCCTCCAATCAGCCCCAGCATTTT.

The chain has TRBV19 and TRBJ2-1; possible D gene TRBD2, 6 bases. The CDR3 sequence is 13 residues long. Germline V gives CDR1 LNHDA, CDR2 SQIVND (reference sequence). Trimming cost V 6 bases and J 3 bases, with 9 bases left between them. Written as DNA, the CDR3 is TGTGCCAGTAGCAGGGACTTCTACAATGAGCAGTTCTTC. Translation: CASSRDFYNEQFF.

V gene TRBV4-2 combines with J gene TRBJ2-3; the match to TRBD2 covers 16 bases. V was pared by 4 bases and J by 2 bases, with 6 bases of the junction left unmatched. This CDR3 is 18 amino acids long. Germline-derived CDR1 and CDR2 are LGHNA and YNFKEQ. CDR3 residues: CASSRAGLAGGDTDTQYF. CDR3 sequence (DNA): TGTGCCAGCAGCCGGGCGGGACTAGCGGGAGGGGACACAGATACGCAGTATTTT.

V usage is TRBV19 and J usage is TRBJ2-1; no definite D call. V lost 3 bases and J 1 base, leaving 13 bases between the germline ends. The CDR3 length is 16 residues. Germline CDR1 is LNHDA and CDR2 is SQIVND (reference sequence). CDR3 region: CASSIRSTLSYNEQFF. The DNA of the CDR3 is TGTGCCAGTAGTATTCGGAGTACCCTTTCCTACAATGAGCAGTTCTTC.

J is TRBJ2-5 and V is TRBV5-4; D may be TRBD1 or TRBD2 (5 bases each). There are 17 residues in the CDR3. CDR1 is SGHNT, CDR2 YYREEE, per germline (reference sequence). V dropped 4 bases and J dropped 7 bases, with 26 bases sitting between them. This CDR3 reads CASSPRAHLGGRGTQYF. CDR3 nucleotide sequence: TGTGCCAGCAGCCCTCGGGCCCACCTCGGAGGAAGGGGGACCCAGTACTTC.

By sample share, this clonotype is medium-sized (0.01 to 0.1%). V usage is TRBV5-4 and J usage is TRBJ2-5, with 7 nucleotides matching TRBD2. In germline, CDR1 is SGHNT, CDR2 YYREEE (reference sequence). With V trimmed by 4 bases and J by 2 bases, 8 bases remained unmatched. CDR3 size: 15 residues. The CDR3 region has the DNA TGTGCCAGCAGCCGAAGACTAGCCGATCAAGAGACCCAGTACTTC. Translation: CASSRRLADQETQYF.

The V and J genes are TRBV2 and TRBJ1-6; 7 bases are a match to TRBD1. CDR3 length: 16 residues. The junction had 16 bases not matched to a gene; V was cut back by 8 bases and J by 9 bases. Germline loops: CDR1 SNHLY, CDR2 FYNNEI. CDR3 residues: CASGIGTDYEFSPLHF. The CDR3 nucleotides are TGTGCCAGCGGCATCGGGACAGATTACGAATTTTCACCCCTCCACTTT.

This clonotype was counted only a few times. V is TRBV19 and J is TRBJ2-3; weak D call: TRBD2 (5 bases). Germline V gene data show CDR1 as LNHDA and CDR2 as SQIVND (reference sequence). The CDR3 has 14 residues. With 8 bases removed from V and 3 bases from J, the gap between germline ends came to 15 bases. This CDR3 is CASCDSGKTDTQYF. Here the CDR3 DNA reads TGTGCCAGTTGTGACTCGGGGAAGACAGATACGCAGTATTTT.

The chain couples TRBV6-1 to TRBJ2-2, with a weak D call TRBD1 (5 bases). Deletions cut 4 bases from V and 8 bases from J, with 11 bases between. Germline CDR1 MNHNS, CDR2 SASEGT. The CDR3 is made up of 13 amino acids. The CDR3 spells CASSVRARGELFF. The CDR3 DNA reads TGTGCCAGCAGTGTCAGGGCCAGGGGGGAGCTGTTTTTT.

CDR3 loop: CSATGGAGGYTEAFF. In DNA, the CDR3 is TGCAGTGCTACAGGGGGGGCCGGCGGCTACACTGAAGCTTTCTTT. V gene TRBV20-1 combines with J gene TRBJ1-1; 7 nucleotides align to TRBD1. The V gene end was trimmed by 4 bases and the J gene end by 3 bases; junction bases not matched to a gene: 11. This CDR3 contains 15 residues. The V gene's germline CDR1 is DFQATT and CDR2 SNEGSKA (reference sequence).

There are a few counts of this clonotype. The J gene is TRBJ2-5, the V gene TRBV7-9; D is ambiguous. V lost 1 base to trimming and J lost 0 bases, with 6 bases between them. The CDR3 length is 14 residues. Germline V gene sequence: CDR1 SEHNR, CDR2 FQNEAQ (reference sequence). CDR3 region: CASSLGSDQETQYF. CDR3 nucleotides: TGTGCCAGCAGCTTAGGGTCAGACCAAGAGACCCAGTACTTC.

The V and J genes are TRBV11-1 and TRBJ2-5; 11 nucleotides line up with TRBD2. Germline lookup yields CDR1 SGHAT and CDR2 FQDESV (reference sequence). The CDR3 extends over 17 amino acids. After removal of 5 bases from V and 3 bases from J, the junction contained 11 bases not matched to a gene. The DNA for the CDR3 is TGTGCCAGCAGCCGAATTCCGGGACTAGCGGTAGAAGAGACCCAGTACTTC. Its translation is CASSRIPGLAVEETQYF. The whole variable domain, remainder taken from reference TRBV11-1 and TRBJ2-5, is EAEVAQSPRYKITEKSQAVAFWCDPISGHATLYWYRQILGQGPELLVQFQDESVVDDSQLPKDRFSAERLKGVDSTLKIQPAELGDSAMYLCASSRIPGLAVEETQYFGPGTRLLVL.

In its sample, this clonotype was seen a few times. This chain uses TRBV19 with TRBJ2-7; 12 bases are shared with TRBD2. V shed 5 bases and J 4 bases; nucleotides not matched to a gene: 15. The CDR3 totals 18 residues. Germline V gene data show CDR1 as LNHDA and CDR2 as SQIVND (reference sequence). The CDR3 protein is CASSDRGSTSGRGYEQYF. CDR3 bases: TGTGCCAGTAGTGACCGGGGGTCGACTAGCGGGAGAGGGTACGAGCAGTACTTC.

The CDR3 reads CASSLAAWTSGDNEQFF. The CDR3 nucleotides are TGTGCCAGCAGCTTAGCCGCTTGGACTAGCGGGGACAATGAGCAGTTCTTC. J is TRBJ2-1 and V is TRBV7-2, with 12 bases that match TRBD2. The CDR3 sequence is 17 residues long. The ends lost 0 bases at V and 5 bases at J; junction bases unmatched: 5. From germline, CDR1 is SGHTA and CDR2 FQGNSA.

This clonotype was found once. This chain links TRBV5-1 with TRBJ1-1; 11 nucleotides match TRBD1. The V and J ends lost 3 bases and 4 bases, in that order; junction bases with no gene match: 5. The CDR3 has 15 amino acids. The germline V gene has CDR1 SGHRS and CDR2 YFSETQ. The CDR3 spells CASSSPGTGGTEAFF. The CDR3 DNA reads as TGCGCCAGCAGCTCACCAGGGACAGGGGGCACTGAAGCTTTCTTT.

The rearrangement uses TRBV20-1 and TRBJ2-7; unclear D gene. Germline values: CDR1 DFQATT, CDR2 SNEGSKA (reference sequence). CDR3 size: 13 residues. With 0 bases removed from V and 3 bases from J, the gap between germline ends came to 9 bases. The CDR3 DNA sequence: TGCAGTGCTAGAGATTACAGAAACTACGAGCAGTACTTC. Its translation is CSARDYRNYEQYF.